Below, 29 T cell receptor beta chains from the same sample are listed, as sequenced in a study of cytomegalovirus exposure and HLA in healthy donors. The study ran its PCR with 60 Vbeta and 13 Jbeta primers. Generated by immunoSEQ multiplex PCR, the TCRdb table keeps only in-frame clones and is missing some. This table has 150,000 to 200,000 clones, approximately 84% appearing once. Sequenced sample: PBMCs. All receptors come from a man aged 18 to 29 in good health and CMV-seronegative.

V usage is TRBV2 and J usage is TRBJ2-5; TRBD2 agrees at 10 bases. The CDR3 has 15 amino acids. The V and J ends lost 8 bases and 2 bases, in that order; junction bases with no gene match: 8. Per germline, CDR1 SNHLY and CDR2 FYNNEI. In nucleotides, the CDR3 is TGTGCCAGCCATGGACTAGCGGAGGTACAAGAGACCCAGTACTTC. It yields the protein CASHGLAEVQETQYF.

The V and J genes are TRBV9 and TRBJ2-5, with D possibly TRBD2 on 5 matching bases. The germline gives CDR1 SGDLS, CDR2 YYNGEE. The CDR3 length is 12 residues. Trimming took 5 bases from V and 5 from J, leaving 10 bases between them. The CDR3 loop reads CASSSGSETQYF. CDR3 DNA: TGTGCCAGCAGTAGTGGGAGTGAGACCCAGTACTTC.

The V and J genes are TRBV18 and TRBJ2-7; 7 bases fit TRBD1. Germline V gene lookup returns CDR1 KGHSH and CDR2 LQKENI. With V trimmed by 0 bases and J by 7 bases, 9 bases remained unmatched. The CDR3 is 15 amino acids. The CDR3 nucleotides read TGTGCCAGCTCACCACCTAGGACAGGACCGGGGGAGCAGTACTTC. Translated: CASSPPRTGPGEQYF.

Points on this clone: Relative to the germline gene, one junction end is altered; a read error may explain this. This CDR3 is also generated by other DNA sequences in the sample. This rearrangement joins TRBV6-1 to TRBJ1-5; D might be TRBD1 (6 bases). The length of the CDR3 is 15 residues. The V gene's germline CDR1 is MNHNS and CDR2 SASEGT. CDR3 sequence (DNA): TGTGCCAGCAGTACACTCAGGGGTTCGGATCAGCCCCAGCACTTT. Translated, it gives CASSTLRGSDQPQHF.

V and J are TRBV13 and TRBJ2-7; perhaps TRBD2 as D (5 bases). Germline loops: CDR1 PRHDT, CDR2 FYEKMQ (reference sequence). This CDR3 is built from 16 residues. The ends were cut back, 0 bases at V and 5 bases at J, with 17 bases in the middle. The CDR3 spells CASSLGIGLARHEQYF. The DNA for the CDR3 is TGTGCCAGCAGCTTAGGAATAGGTCTAGCTCGCCACGAGCAGTACTTC.

The CDR3 region is CASSLGSKGEQFF. In DNA, the CDR3 is TGTGCCAGCAGCTTAGGGTCGAAGGGGGAGCAGTTCTTC. V usage is TRBV7-2 and J usage is TRBJ2-1; D perhaps matches TRBD1 (5 bases). The CDR3 has 13 residues. Trimming cost V 1 base and J 10 bases, with 11 bases left between them. Germline loops: CDR1 SGHTA, CDR2 FQGNSA.

The chain couples TRBV7-9 to TRBJ1-2; 8 bases match TRBD1. This CDR3 contains 16 residues. Germline trimming cut 6 bases from V and 0 bases from J; bases unmatched to any gene: 9. From germline, CDR1 is SEHNR and CDR2 FQNEAQ (reference sequence). The CDR3 nucleotides are TGTGCCAGCAGTAAGACAGGGGACGCGTCTAACTATGGCTACACCTTC. Protein sequence: CASSKTGDASNYGYTF.

In this sample, this clone turned up a few times. The gene calls are TRBV7-3 and TRBJ1-1; 8 positions match TRBD1. Germline V gene data show CDR1 as SGHTA and CDR2 as FQGTGA. The CDR3 length is 13 residues. The V gene end was trimmed by 5 bases and the J gene end by 4 bases; junction bases not matched to a gene: 3. CDR3: CASSRTGITEAFF. For the CDR3, the DNA is TGTGCCAGCAGCCGGACAGGGATCACTGAAGCTTTCTTT. Combining the CDR3 with reference TRBV7-3 and TRBJ1-1 gives the whole variable domain GAGVSQTPSNKVTEKGKYVELRCDPISGHTALYWYRQSLGQGPEFLIYFQGTGAADDSGLPNDRFFAVRPEGSVSTLKIQRTERGDSAVYLCASSRTGITEAFFGQGTRLTVV.

This clone was recorded a few times. This chain connects TRBV4-3 to TRBJ2-2, with 12 bases identical to TRBD2. The CDR3 extends over 17 amino acids. The germline V gene has CDR1 LGHNA and CDR2 YSLEER. J lost 5 bases, V lost 0 bases, and 4 bases had no gene match. CDR3 region: CASSQDLTSGRTGELFF. In DNA form, the CDR3 reads TGCGCCAGCAGCCAAGATCTTACTAGCGGGAGGACCGGGGAGCTGTTTTTT.

This clone was found a few times. This sequence joins TRBV4-2 and TRBJ1-5; 7 bases align to TRBD1. CDR1 is LGHNA and CDR2 is YNFKEQ in the germline V gene. Trimming cost V 6 bases and J 1 base; bases outside gene matches: 18. The CDR3 has 19 amino acids. The CDR3 spells CASSLSRQGRLRSNQPQHF. DNA for the CDR3: TGTGCCAGCAGTCTCAGTAGACAGGGCAGGCTGCGGAGCAATCAGCCCCAGCATTTT.

The V gene is TRBV4-1, the J gene TRBJ2-7; tentatively, D is TRBD1 (6 bases). V was pared by 0 bases and J by 3 bases, with 12 bases between. This CDR3 region has 15 residues. The germline V gene has CDR1 MGHRA and CDR2 YSYEKL. CDR3 loop: CASSQEAQGFYEQYF. The CDR3 DNA sequence: TGCGCCAGCAGCCAAGAGGCCCAGGGGTTCTACGAGCAGTACTTC.

CDR3 residues: CASSTGQNEKLFF. The CDR3 DNA sequence: TGTGCCAGTAGCACGGGACAGAATGAAAAACTGTTTTTT. This chain links TRBV11-3 with TRBJ1-4; TRBD1 matches 7 bases. CDR1 is SGHNT, CDR2 YENEEA, per germline. CDR3 length: 13 residues. Trimming took 9 bases from V and 5 from J; bases not matched to a gene: 6.

The J gene is TRBJ2-2, the V gene TRBV7-3; no firm D call. The CDR3 runs to 14 residues. The germline V and J ends were trimmed by 5 bases and 6 bases, with 13 bases remaining between them. Germline V lookup: CDR1 SGHTA, CDR2 FQGTGA. DNA for the CDR3: TGTGCCAGCAGCCCTACTGTAGTACCCGGGGAGCTGTTTTTT. Its translation is CASSPTVVPGELFF. The full variable domain, rest sourced from reference TRBV7-3 and TRBJ2-2, is GAGVSQTPSNKVTEKGKYVELRCDPISGHTALYWYRQSLGQGPEFLIYFQGTGAADDSGLPNDRFFAVRPEGSVSTLKIQRTERGDSAVYLCASSPTVVPGELFFGEGSRLTVL.

To note about this clone: The junction and the germline gene differ at one end; a read error may be behind it. V gene TRBV7-7 combines with J gene TRBJ2-5; 8 bases line up with TRBD1. This CDR3 region has 13 residues. Germline loops: CDR1 SSHAT, CDR2 FNYEAQ (reference sequence). For the CDR3, the DNA is TGTGCTAGCAGCCCTGGACAGGGAGAGACCCAGTACTTC. It codes for CASSPGQGETQYF.

The chain links TRBV4-3 to TRBJ2-7, with 8 bases matching TRBD1. Germline V lookup: CDR1 LGHNA, CDR2 YSLEER. The CDR3 sequence is 16 residues long. Trimming removed 0 bases from V and 2 bases from J; junction bases left unmatched: 6. As DNA, the CDR3 is TGCGCCAGCAGCCAAGAGAGGGGACAGGCGACCTACGAGCAGTACTTC. Amino acids: CASSQERGQATYEQYF.

A single count supports this clone. V gene TRBV4-1 combines with J gene TRBJ2-7, with D possibly TRBD1 on 5 matching bases. The ends were cut back, 2 bases at V and 2 bases at J, with 10 bases in the middle. The CDR3 is made up of 14 amino acids. Per germline, CDR1 MGHRA and CDR2 YSYEKL. The CDR3: CASSQQDKTYEQYF. The DNA of the CDR3 is TGCGCCAGCAGCCAACAGGACAAGACCTACGAGCAGTACTTC.

The chain has TRBV5-5 and TRBJ1-1; 7 bases fit TRBD1. The ends lost 4 bases at V and 2 bases at J; junction bases unmatched: 8. Germline V gene lookup returns CDR1 SGHKS and CDR2 YYEKEE (reference sequence). The CDR3 covers 15 residues. The CDR3 DNA reads TGTGCCAGCAGCCAGTGGGACAGAGTAAACACTGAAGCTTTCTTT. Its translation: CASSQWDRVNTEAFF.

The chain couples TRBV27 to TRBJ1-1; TRBD1 might be the D (5 bases). The CDR3 covers 14 residues. The V end was cut by 4 bases, the J end by 0 bases, with 9 bases between. CDR1 and CDR2 from the germline V gene are MNHEY and SMNVEV (reference sequence). The DNA for the CDR3 is TGTGCCAGCAGTTCAGGGTTCATGAACACTGAAGCTTTCTTT. Its protein product is CASSSGFMNTEAFF.

The rearrangement links TRBV19 to TRBJ2-5, with 12 positions matching TRBD2. Trimming cost V 4 bases and J 2 bases; bases outside gene matches: 8. The CDR3 has 17 amino acids. Germline CDR1 is LNHDA and CDR2 is SQIVND (reference sequence). As DNA, the CDR3 is TGTGCCAGTAGTACCATCGGACTAGCGGGAACACAAGAGACCCAGTACTTC. It translates to CASSTIGLAGTQETQYF.

This clone was counted once. The rearrangement joins TRBV25-1 to TRBJ1-1; D is uncertain. Trimming left V 3 bases short and J 1 base short, with 12 bases between. Germline CDR1 MGHDK, CDR2 SYGVNS. The length of the CDR3 is 15 residues. CDR3 coding DNA: TGTGCCAGCAGTGACCCCAGGCGACCGAACACTGAAGCTTTCTTT. Protein: CASSDPRRPNTEAFF. Complete variable domain (other parts from reference TRBV25-1 and TRBJ1-1): EADIYQTPRYLVIGTGKKITLECSQTMGHDKMYWYQQDPGMELHLIHYSYGVNSTEKGDLSSESTVSRIRTEHFPLTLESARPSHTSQYLCASSDPRRPNTEAFFGQGTRLTVV.

The V call is TRBV11-2, the J call TRBJ1-2, with TRBD1 matching over 7 bases. Losses at the gene ends were 1 base for V and 3 bases for J; bases not matched to a gene: 5. Germline CDR1 and CDR2: SGHAT and FQNNGV. The CDR3 extends over 15 amino acids. The chain's CDR3 is CASSLGLGQHYGYTF. CDR3 nucleotide sequence: TGTGCCAGCAGCTTAGGCCTGGGACAGCACTATGGCTACACCTTC.

The chain has TRBV2 and TRBJ2-7; 12 positions match TRBD2. V was clipped by 8 bases and J by 2 bases; unmatched bases: 10. Germline CDR1 SNHLY, CDR2 FYNNEI. CDR3 size: 16 residues. CDR3 in DNA: TGTGCCAGCTCTAGCGGGAGGGCAACTATAACCTACGAGCAGTACTTC. Its protein is CASSSGRATITYEQYF.

This clone came up once. The chain is built from TRBV29-1 and TRBJ2-3, with D perhaps TRBD1 (6 bases). V lost 3 bases, J lost 1 base, and 8 bases lay in between. This CDR3 is 13 amino acids long. Germline values: CDR1 SQVTM, CDR2 ANQGSEA. CDR3 region: CSVERTGTDTQYF. In nucleotides, the CDR3 is TGCAGCGTTGAGAGGACAGGCACAGATACGCAGTATTTT.

The rearrangement uses TRBV7-9 and TRBJ2-3, with 13 bases identical to TRBD2. The CDR3 has 16 amino acids. Germline V gene sequence: CDR1 SEHNR, CDR2 FQNEAQ (reference sequence). Unmatched junction bases numbered 7, after V lost 4 bases and J lost 6 bases. CDR3 bases: TGTGCCAGCAGCTCCCGGACTAGCGGGAGTATGGATACGCAGTATTTT. Protein sequence: CASSSRTSGSMDTQYF.

The rearrangement uses TRBV14 and TRBJ2-6, with 9 bases that match TRBD1. The V segment lost 4 bases and the J segment 0 bases; nucleotides outside the gene matches: 13. The germline V gene has CDR1 SGHDN and CDR2 FVKESK. This CDR3 region has 20 residues. The CDR3: CASSPGDWDRAYSGANVLTF. The CDR3 DNA sequence: TGTGCCAGCAGCCCGGGGGATTGGGACAGGGCCTACTCTGGGGCCAACGTCCTGACTTTC.

This clone was detected only once. The gene calls are TRBV27 and TRBJ1-1; TRBD1 aligns across 7 bases. CDR3 length: 15 residues. V lost 7 bases, J lost 5 bases, and 13 bases stayed unmatched. Looked up from germline, CDR1 is MNHEY and CDR2 is SMNVEV (reference sequence). The CDR3 loop reads CASTRTRQGKTEAFF. The CDR3 DNA sequence: TGTGCCAGCACCCGAACCCGACAGGGTAAGACTGAAGCTTTCTTT.

This rearrangement joins TRBV6-1 to TRBJ2-1; the match to TRBD2 covers 9 bases. Germline CDR1 is MNHNS and CDR2 is SASEGT. The CDR3 covers 16 residues. V was pared by 4 bases and J by 6 bases, with 10 bases of the junction left unmatched. The CDR3 nucleotides are TGTGCCAGCAGTGTATTTAGCGGGAGTAAATTCAATGAGCAGTTCTTC. Its translation: CASSVFSGSKFNEQFF.

The chain uses TRBV28 and TRBJ2-7, with TRBD1 matching over 7 bases. J was trimmed by 2 bases and V by 5 bases; bases with no gene match: 9. The CDR3 is made up of 15 amino acids. CDR1 is MDHEN and CDR2 is SYDVKM in the germline V gene. The CDR3 loop reads CASSPPDRSAYEQYF. CDR3 DNA: TGTGCCAGCAGTCCCCCGGACAGGTCAGCCTACGAGCAGTACTTC.

The rearrangement uses TRBV28 and TRBJ2-7; 9 nucleotides match TRBD2. Germline trimming cut 5 bases from V and 2 bases from J; bases unmatched to any gene: 10. CDR1 MDHEN and CDR2 SYDVKM come from the germline V gene. The CDR3 is 16 amino acids. The CDR3 spells CASSTSGGRAPYEQYF. CDR3 in DNA: TGTGCCAGCAGTACCTCTGGCGGGAGGGCTCCCTACGAGCAGTACTTC.